This T cell receptor beta chain was profiled in a study of PD-1 blockade in mismatch repair-deficient tumors. The overall study: Enrolled about 2012-2016, patients had progressing, pretreated mismatch repair-deficient cancers of around 12 types.

This clone was detected only once. Germline CDR1 SGHNT, CDR2 YYREEE (reference sequence). The CDR3 has 16 residues. V lost 4 bases and J 0 bases, leaving 15 bases between the germline ends. Every patient had mismatch repair deficiency by PCR or immunohistochemistry. Three pembrolizumab responders had their TCRs sequenced. Profiled with immunoSEQ multiplex PCR; TCRdb holds only in-frame clones, not every one. This sample has 40,000 to 60,000 clones, with more than 65% found just once. The sequenced sample was PBMCs, obtained before pembrolizumab treatment. This sequence was found in an adult with mismatch repair-deficient cancer. The rearrangement uses TRBV5-4 and TRBJ2-3; maybe TRBD2 (5 bases). CDR3 DNA: TGTGCCAGCAGCCTCCCTAGCAGCACTAGCACAGATACGCAGTATTTT. Translating it yields CASSLPSSTSTDTQYF.